Listed below are T cell receptor beta chains from one sample, sequenced in a study of T cell repertoires in ileal Crohn's disease. Method: immunoSEQ multiplex PCR; TCRdb's copy keeps in-frame clones and lacks some. The sample holds about 14,000 clones, roughly 78% seen once. Material for sequencing was ileal tissue. Receptors originate from an adult with Crohn's disease. CDR3s include the opening cysteine and the closing phenylalanine or tryptophan. D genes are given only for firm matches.

len	d_gene	v_gene	j_gene	CDR3aa
18	TRBD1	TRBV7-9	TRBJ2-2	CASRTMGQKEMNTGELFF
15	-	TRBV9	TRBJ1-3	CASSGTGLLGNTIYF
15	-	TRBV28	TRBJ2-3	CASRPRTRGRDTQYF
16	TRBD1	TRBV4-2	TRBJ1-3	CASSPGTGGNGNTIYF
13	TRBD1	TRBV18	TRBJ2-7	CASSRGTGGEQYF
14	TRBD2	TRBV5-4	TRBJ2-5	CASSSGGTQETQYF
14	-	TRBV29-1	TRBJ2-5	CSVEDRRVGSTQYF
15	TRBD1	TRBV28	TRBJ1-1	CASSETGSMNTEAFF
15	TRBD1	TRBV4-2	TRBJ2-2	CASSPGQGDSGELFF
17	TRBD2	TRBV4-2	TRBJ2-3	CASSQELAGGHADTQYF
14	-	TRBV4-1	TRBJ1-4	CASSPAEINEKLFF
17	-	TRBV1	TRBJ2-5	CTSSQDWRGRRQETQYF
13	-	TRBV5-1	TRBJ1-1	CASAGPGYPQAFF
14	-	TRBV5-1	TRBJ2-7	CASSLDVRSYEQYF
14	TRBD1	TRBV2	TRBJ2-7	CASSVGQGSYEQYF
16	-	TRBV7-8	TRBJ2-5	CASSSQGPRVQETQYF
15	TRBD1	TRBV2	TRBJ1-5	CASKRTGVRNQPQHF
15	-	TRBV10-1	TRBJ2-3	CASLTRGASTDTQYF
14	-	TRBV5-1	TRBJ2-3	CASSTQVPADTQYF
14	TRBD2	TRBV6-5	TRBJ2-7	CASSKAGTIYEQYF
14	TRBD1	TRBV19	TRBJ2-7	CASSMRDRVYEQYF
14	TRBD1	TRBV28	TRBJ1-2	CATLTTGGVYGYTF
12	-	TRBV29-1	TRBJ1-2	CSVRGRDYGYTF
13	-	TRBV5-1	TRBJ1-4	CASSGQPNEKLFF
15	TRBD2	TRBV4-3	TRBJ2-5	CASSQDGLAGETQYF
15	-	TRBV6-1	TRBJ2-4	CASSVAVVAKNIQYF
17	TRBD2	TRBV4-1	TRBJ2-3	CASSQVPGRGRADTQYF
16	-	TRBV5-1	TRBJ1-1	CASSQMGRGADTEAFF
18	TRBD2	TRBV7-2	TRBJ2-2	CASSFRGGKLVIPGELFF
15	TRBD1	TRBV5-1	TRBJ1-4	CASSLSGQGYEKLFF